This T cell receptor (beta chain) was sequenced in a study of T cell repertoires in cytomegalovirus infection. Turning to the study itself: Public TCR beta signatures provided an indication of both CMV infection and a matching HLA type.

Points from the study as a whole: Pooled public TCR beta family frequency picked out CMV carriers with the relevant HLA. Dominating the ex vivo response were HLA-C-restricted CMV-specific TCR beta clonotypes.

TCRdb analysed the reads with MiXCR anew, one entry per CDR3 protein. Of approximately 200,000 distinct CDR3 sequences in the sample, over 20% were seen once. Concerning this clonotype itself: Its specificity is not known.

The CDR3 contains 14 residues. Germline V gives CDR1 SGHDT, CDR2 YYEEEE. V was pared by 0 bases and J by 2 bases, with 9 bases between. This chain uses TRBV5-6 with TRBJ2-7; D perhaps matches TRBD2 (5 bases). The clonotype comes from a human donor in good health (CMV status not recorded). Some clones in this sample may be carry-over from other donors' samples. The sequenced sample consisted of CD8+ T cells from PBMCs. CDR3 in DNA: TGTGCCAGCAGCTTGGGAGGGTCCACCTACGAGCAGTACTTC. Translation: CASSLGGSTYEQYF.